A selection of T cell receptor beta chains follows, all from one sample in a study of shared clonotypes between healthy human individuals. Using immunoSEQ multiplex PCR, the repertoire was profiled, and TCRdb retains in-frame clones only, with some absent. The sample lists fewer than 400,000 clones, roughly 70% seen once, with 10% in the top ten. Input material: memory CD4+ T cells sorted from blood. These receptors originate from a man aged 25-40 years in good health. CDR3s include the opening cysteine and the closing phenylalanine or tryptophan. The D gene is left open where the match is weak. A clone size is listed for some rows: how often the clone was seen (once, few, many), or a class if it is expanded.

abundance: .
j_gene: TRBJ2-5
v_gene: TRBV6-6
len: 11
d_gene: .
CDR3nt: TGTGCCAGCAGTTATTTAGAGACCCAGTACTTC
CDR3aa: CASSYLETQYF

abundance: .
j_gene: TRBJ1-1
v_gene: TRBV19
len: 14
d_gene: TRBD1
CDR3nt: TGTGCCAGTAGTATCCGACAGGGGGCCGCGGAAGCTTTCTTT
CDR3aa: CASSIRQGAAEAFF

abundance: .
j_gene: TRBJ2-7
v_gene: TRBV6-5
len: 11
d_gene: .
CDR3nt: TGTGCCAGCAGTCCTATGTCCGAGCAGTACTTC
CDR3aa: CASSPMSEQYF

abundance: .
j_gene: TRBJ1-2
v_gene: TRBV4-2
len: 19
d_gene: .
CDR3nt: TGTGCCAGCAGCCAAGATCGGTCAGTAGGGCAGCTCACTAACTATGGCTACACCTTC
CDR3aa: CASSQDRSVGQLTNYGYTF

abundance: .
j_gene: TRBJ1-2
v_gene: TRBV11-2
len: 13
d_gene: .
CDR3nt: TGTGCCAGCAGCTTAGGCAAGCGCTATGGCTACACCTTC
CDR3aa: CASSLGKRYGYTF

abundance: .
j_gene: TRBJ2-5
v_gene: TRBV5-4
len: 14
d_gene: TRBD1
CDR3nt: TGTGCCAGCAGCCAACAGGGGGTCGAGGAGACCCAGTACTTC
CDR3aa: CASSQQGVEETQYF

abundance: .
j_gene: TRBJ2-1
v_gene: TRBV10-3
len: 13
d_gene: TRBD2
CDR3nt: TGTGCCATCAGTAGCGGGAAGGGCAATGAGCAGTTCTTC
CDR3aa: CAISSGKGNEQFF

abundance: .
j_gene: TRBJ2-1
v_gene: TRBV14
len: 15
d_gene: TRBD2
CDR3nt: TGTGCCAGCAGCCAGACTAGCGGGACGTACAATGAGCAGTTCTTC
CDR3aa: CASSQTSGTYNEQFF

abundance: .
j_gene: TRBJ2-1
v_gene: TRBV9
len: 17
d_gene: TRBD2
CDR3nt: TGTGCCAGCAGCCCTTGGGGTAGCGGGAGCTCCTACAATGAGCAGTTCTTC
CDR3aa: CASSPWGSGSSYNEQFF

abundance: once
j_gene: TRBJ1-1
v_gene: TRBV20-1
len: 11
d_gene: .
CDR3nt: TGCAGGGAGAGCATGAACACTGAAGCTTTCTTT
CDR3aa: CRESMNTEAFF

abundance: .
j_gene: TRBJ2-7
v_gene: TRBV28
len: 15
d_gene: TRBD1
CDR3nt: TGTGCCAGCAGTGTACCCGGGACAGGGAATTACGAGCAGTACTTC
CDR3aa: CASSVPGTGNYEQYF

abundance: .
j_gene: TRBJ2-7
v_gene: TRBV10-3
len: 16
d_gene: .
CDR3nt: TGTGCCATCAGTGACCCCGGGACCCAGAGCTCCTACGAGCAGTACTTC
CDR3aa: CAISDPGTQSSYEQYF

abundance: .
j_gene: TRBJ2-1
v_gene: TRBV7-2
len: 13
d_gene: .
CDR3nt: TGTGCCAGCAGCAGAGAAGGGGGCAATGAGCAGTTCTTC
CDR3aa: CASSREGGNEQFF

abundance: .
j_gene: TRBJ2-2
v_gene: TRBV9
len: 15
d_gene: .
CDR3nt: TGTGCCAGCAGCGTAGTCGGGCAGAACACCGGGGAGCTGTTTTTT
CDR3aa: CASSVVGQNTGELFF

abundance: .
j_gene: TRBJ1-1
v_gene: TRBV18
len: 15
d_gene: TRBD1
CDR3nt: TGTGCCAGCTCACCCGGGACAGCAGGGCTCACTGAAGCTTTCTTT
CDR3aa: CASSPGTAGLTEAFF

abundance: .
j_gene: TRBJ1-1
v_gene: TRBV6-1
len: 14
d_gene: .
CDR3nt: TGTGCCAGCATTAGGGCCTTGGCCTTTGGTGAAGCTTTCTTT
CDR3aa: CASIRALAFGEAFF

abundance: .
j_gene: TRBJ1-2
v_gene: TRBV7-8
len: 13
d_gene: .
CDR3nt: TGTGCCAGCAGCTTCGACAAGGGCTATGGCTACACCTTC
CDR3aa: CASSFDKGYGYTF

abundance: .
j_gene: TRBJ2-7
v_gene: TRBV28
len: 16
d_gene: .
CDR3nt: TGTGCCAGCAGGCATGCTCAGGGGCGGGGGTCCTACGAGCAGTACTTC
CDR3aa: CASRHAQGRGSYEQYF

abundance: .
j_gene: TRBJ1-5
v_gene: TRBV11-2
len: 15
d_gene: .
CDR3nt: TGTGCCAGCAGATCCTCCCAAATTAGCAATCAGCCCCAGCATTTT
CDR3aa: CASRSSQISNQPQHF

abundance: few
j_gene: TRBJ2-7
v_gene: TRBV18
len: 14
d_gene: .
CDR3nt: TGTGCCAGCTCACCACTGTCAGGAGACTACGAGCAGTACTTC
CDR3aa: CASSPLSGDYEQYF

abundance: once
j_gene: TRBJ2-3
v_gene: TRBV7-3
len: 15
d_gene: .
CDR3nt: TGTGCCAGCAGCTTAATGGGTACAGGCACGGATACGCAGTATTTT
CDR3aa: CASSLMGTGTDTQYF

abundance: .
j_gene: TRBJ2-5
v_gene: TRBV28
len: 15
d_gene: TRBD2
CDR3nt: TGTGCCAGCAAGACAGCGGGAGGGCCTTGGGAGACCCAGTACTTC
CDR3aa: CASKTAGGPWETQYF

abundance: few
j_gene: TRBJ1-2
v_gene: TRBV28
len: 13
d_gene: .
CDR3nt: TGTGCCAGCAGTTTTTTGGGGTATGATGGCTACACCTTC
CDR3aa: CASSFLGYDGYTF

abundance: .
j_gene: TRBJ2-7
v_gene: TRBV21-1
len: 14
d_gene: .
CDR3nt: TGTGCCAGCTTGAGGGCGGCAGCGGCCTACGAGCAGTACTTC
CDR3aa: CASLRAAAAYEQYF

abundance: .
j_gene: TRBJ2-1
v_gene: TRBV18
len: 16
d_gene: TRBD1
CDR3nt: TGTGCCAGCTCACCAGGGAAACAGGGGGTATCCAATGAGCAGTTCTTC
CDR3aa: CASSPGKQGVSNEQFF

abundance: .
j_gene: TRBJ1-5
v_gene: TRBV15
len: 17
d_gene: TRBD1
CDR3nt: TGTGCCACCAGCAGAGGGCCCGGGACAGGGGGCATTCAGCCCCAGCATTTT
CDR3aa: CATSRGPGTGGIQPQHF

abundance: .
j_gene: TRBJ1-2
v_gene: TRBV7-6
len: 15
d_gene: .
CDR3nt: TGTGCCAGCAGCTTTAATGAGGGTTCCAACTATGGCTACACCTTC
CDR3aa: CASSFNEGSNYGYTF

abundance: few
j_gene: TRBJ2-1
v_gene: TRBV5-1
len: 19
d_gene: TRBD2
CDR3nt: TGCGCCAGCACTAATTCTCGATGGACTAGCGTTACGTCCTACAATGAGCAGTTCTTC
CDR3aa: CASTNSRWTSVTSYNEQFF

abundance: .
j_gene: TRBJ2-7
v_gene: TRBV18
len: 14
d_gene: TRBD2
CDR3nt: TGTGCCAGCTCAGGACTAGCGGGAACCTACGAGCAGTACTTC
CDR3aa: CASSGLAGTYEQYF

abundance: .
j_gene: TRBJ2-5
v_gene: TRBV7-3
len: 13
d_gene: .
CDR3nt: TGTGCCAGCAGCCGGGGGGCAACGGAGACCCAGTACTTC
CDR3aa: CASSRGATETQYF

abundance: .
j_gene: TRBJ2-2
v_gene: TRBV6-5
len: 16
d_gene: TRBD1
CDR3nt: TGTGCCAGCAGTTACGTAACAGGGGTTAACACCGGGGAGCTGTTTTTT
CDR3aa: CASSYVTGVNTGELFF

abundance: .
j_gene: TRBJ1-2
v_gene: TRBV28
len: 15
d_gene: TRBD1
CDR3nt: TGTGCCAGCAGAACAATGGGACAGGGGGACGGTGGCTACACCTTC
CDR3aa: CASRTMGQGDGGYTF

abundance: few
j_gene: TRBJ2-2
v_gene: TRBV25-1
len: 15
d_gene: .
CDR3nt: TGTGCCAGCAGTGATTGGGGGCCGAACACCGGGGAGCTGTTTTTT
CDR3aa: CASSDWGPNTGELFF

abundance: many
j_gene: TRBJ2-3
v_gene: TRBV18
len: 16
d_gene: TRBD2
CDR3nt: TGTGCCAGCTCCCTTCGGGGTAGCGGGAGTACAGATACGCAGTATTTT
CDR3aa: CASSLRGSGSTDTQYF

abundance: many
j_gene: TRBJ1-2
v_gene: TRBV10-1
len: 16
d_gene: .
CDR3nt: TGCGCCAGCAGTGAGACTAGGGCAGGACTCCCCGCTGGCTACACCTTC
CDR3aa: CASSETRAGLPAGYTF

abundance: .
j_gene: TRBJ2-2
v_gene: TRBV19
len: 15
d_gene: TRBD2
CDR3nt: TGTGCCAGTGGGGATTTTGCGGGAGGGACCGGGGAGCTGTTTTTT
CDR3aa: CASGDFAGGTGELFF

abundance: .
j_gene: TRBJ2-7
v_gene: TRBV5-4
len: 14
d_gene: .
CDR3nt: TGTGCCAGCAGCCCAACAGGAGATACCTACGAGCAGTACTTC
CDR3aa: CASSPTGDTYEQYF

abundance: once
j_gene: TRBJ2-7
v_gene: TRBV7-8
len: 13
d_gene: .
CDR3nt: TGTGCCAGCAGCCAAGCGACTTCCTACGAGCAGTACTTC
CDR3aa: CASSQATSYEQYF

abundance: .
j_gene: TRBJ1-2
v_gene: TRBV27
len: 15
d_gene: .
CDR3nt: TGTGCCAGCAGTTTGAGCCAGGGGCGGGACTATGGCTACACCTTC
CDR3aa: CASSLSQGRDYGYTF

abundance: once
j_gene: TRBJ2-3
v_gene: TRBV9
len: 16
d_gene: .
CDR3nt: TGTGCCAGCAGCGACAGCCGCCCTAGCGGCACAGATACGCAGTATTTT
CDR3aa: CASSDSRPSGTDTQYF

abundance: .
j_gene: TRBJ2-1
v_gene: TRBV4-3
len: 14
d_gene: TRBD2
CDR3nt: TGCGCCAGCAGCCAAGCGGGAGGGATTAATGAGCAGTTCTTC
CDR3aa: CASSQAGGINEQFF

abundance: .
j_gene: TRBJ2-7
v_gene: TRBV6-5
len: 13
d_gene: .
CDR3nt: TGTGCCAGTAGGAGGCCCGGTTCCTACGAGCAGTACTTC
CDR3aa: CASRRPGSYEQYF

abundance: few
j_gene: TRBJ1-1
v_gene: TRBV6-1
len: 13
d_gene: .
CDR3nt: TGTGCCAGCAGTATCGAGTTGAACACTGAAGCTTTCTTT
CDR3aa: CASSIELNTEAFF

abundance: .
j_gene: TRBJ2-7
v_gene: TRBV5-1
len: 15
d_gene: TRBD1
CDR3nt: TGCGCCAGCAGCATCTCCGGGACAGGGGTGGCCGAGCAGTACTTC
CDR3aa: CASSISGTGVAEQYF

abundance: .
j_gene: TRBJ2-3
v_gene: TRBV5-5
len: 14
d_gene: .
CDR3nt: TGTGCCAGCAGCGACGACAGGCCCGGCGGTACGCAGTATTTT
CDR3aa: CASSDDRPGGTQYF

abundance: .
j_gene: TRBJ1-3
v_gene: TRBV27
len: 15
d_gene: TRBD1
CDR3nt: TGTGCCAGCAGCGCAGGGGGCTTCGCCGGAAACACCATATATTTT
CDR3aa: CASSAGGFAGNTIYF

abundance: .
j_gene: TRBJ2-5
v_gene: TRBV7-2
len: 13
d_gene: .
CDR3nt: TGTGCCAGCAGCTTAGCGGGAAGGGAGACCCAGTACTTC
CDR3aa: CASSLAGRETQYF

abundance: .
j_gene: TRBJ1-1
v_gene: TRBV4-3
len: 16
d_gene: TRBD1
CDR3nt: TGCGCCAGCAGCCCGAGTCCGACAGGGATCAAGACTGAAGCTTTCTTT
CDR3aa: CASSPSPTGIKTEAFF

abundance: .
j_gene: TRBJ1-4
v_gene: TRBV7-8
len: 14
d_gene: TRBD1
CDR3nt: TGTGCCAGCAGCAAGGACAGGGAGAATGAAAAACTGTTTTTT
CDR3aa: CASSKDRENEKLFF

abundance: .
j_gene: TRBJ1-1
v_gene: TRBV14
len: 13
d_gene: .
CDR3nt: TGTGCCAGCAGCTTTTATTCAGGGATTGAAGCTTTCTTT
CDR3aa: CASSFYSGIEAFF

abundance: .
j_gene: TRBJ2-3
v_gene: TRBV28
len: 15
d_gene: .
CDR3nt: TGTGCCAGCAGTTTAGCGCAGTTTAGCACAGATACGCAGTATTTT
CDR3aa: CASSLAQFSTDTQYF

abundance: .
j_gene: TRBJ1-5
v_gene: TRBV10-2
len: 19
d_gene: .
CDR3nt: TGCGCCAGCAGTGAGTCATCGGTTTGGGGGCAGGGTCGAGATCAGCCCCAGCATTTT
CDR3aa: CASSESSVWGQGRDQPQHF

abundance: .
j_gene: TRBJ2-7
v_gene: TRBV11-2
len: 16
d_gene: .
CDR3nt: TGTGCCAGCAGCTTAGGTCCTAGGTCCTCCGTGTTAGAGCAGTACTTC
CDR3aa: CASSLGPRSSVLEQYF

abundance: .
j_gene: TRBJ2-2
v_gene: TRBV7-9
len: 14
d_gene: .
CDR3nt: TGTGCCAGCAGCCTGGACAGGAACACCGGGGAGCTGTTTTTT
CDR3aa: CASSLDRNTGELFF

abundance: .
j_gene: TRBJ2-3
v_gene: TRBV7-6
len: 16
d_gene: TRBD2
CDR3nt: TGTGCCAGCAGCCCAGGACTAGCGGGAGGTGGGGATACGCAGTATTTT
CDR3aa: CASSPGLAGGGDTQYF